Shown below are 3 T cell receptor beta chains from a single sample sequenced in a study of T cell responses to AZD1222 COVID-19 vaccine. Produced via immunoSEQ multiplex PCR; TCRdb's table is partial and in-frame only. The profile shows 130,000 to 150,000 clones, roughly 92% of them singletons. The sample in question was peripheral blood, obtained on day 0 of AZD1222 vaccination. The receptor set was obtained from an adult in good health.

This clone was picked up a small number of times. The rearrangement links TRBV5-1 to TRBJ2-7; TRBD2 aligns across 8 bases. After removal of 0 bases from V and 3 bases from J, the junction contained 14 bases not matched to a gene. The CDR3 is 18 amino acids. From germline, CDR1 is SGHRS and CDR2 YFSETQ. As DNA, the CDR3 is TGCGCCAGCAGCTTGGGGTTAATTATAGCGGGGAGCATCTACGAGCAGTACTTC. This translates into CASSLGLIIAGSIYEQYF.

Concerning this clone itself: This probably arose from a read error, given a far larger clone one base away. CDR3 sequence (DNA): TGTGCCAGCAGTGCCCTTAATTCACCCCTCCACTTT. Its translation: CASSALNSPLHF. The chain is built from TRBV25-1 and TRBJ1-6; no clear D gene. The CDR3 extends over 12 amino acids. The germline V gene has CDR1 MGHDK and CDR2 SYGVNS. The V end lost 4 bases, the J end lost 6 bases, and 4 bases lay between the germline ends.

V gene TRBV3-1 (or the pseudogene TRBV3-2) combines with J gene TRBJ2-1; the match to TRBD2 covers 10 bases. This CDR3 is built from 17 residues. Germline CDR1 is LGHDT and CDR2 is YNNKEL (reference sequence). J gave up 6 bases and V 3 bases, and 11 bases lay outside the gene matches. The CDR3 DNA reads TGTGCCAGCAGCCAGGCTAGGACTAGCGGCGTTGTCAATGAGCAGTTCTTC. Amino acid sequence: CASSQARTSGVVNEQFF.